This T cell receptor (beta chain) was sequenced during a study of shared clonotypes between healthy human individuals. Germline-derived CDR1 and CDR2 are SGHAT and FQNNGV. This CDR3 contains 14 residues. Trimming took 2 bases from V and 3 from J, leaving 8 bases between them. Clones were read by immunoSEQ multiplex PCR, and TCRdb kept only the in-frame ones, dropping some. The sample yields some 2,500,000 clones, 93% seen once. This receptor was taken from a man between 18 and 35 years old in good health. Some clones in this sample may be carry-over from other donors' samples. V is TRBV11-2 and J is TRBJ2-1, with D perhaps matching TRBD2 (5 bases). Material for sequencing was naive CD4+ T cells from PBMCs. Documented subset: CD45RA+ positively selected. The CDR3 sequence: CASSLPGNYNEQFF. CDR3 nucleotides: TGTGCCAGCAGCTTACCCGGGAACTACAATGAGCAGTTCTTC.